This entry describes one T cell receptor beta chain. Its specificity is not known. The data derive from a study of T-cell memory formation after mild COVID-19. The overall study: TCR clusters largely stayed donor specific. Points from the study as a whole: Clones that contracted clustered mainly in CM and EM if CD4+ and in EMRA if CD8+.

The CDR3 loop spans 13 amino acids. The V end lost 5 bases, the J end lost 7 bases, and 14 bases lay between the germline ends. 5'RACE primed at constant segments yielded TCR alpha and TCR beta cDNA libraries bearing sample barcodes and UMIs. TCRdb processed the 5' RACE reads anew with MiXCR; each CDR3 protein has one entry. Here the sample spans roughly 370,000 distinct CDR3 sequences, approximately 16% being singletons. The rearrangement joins TRBV12-3 or TRBV12-4 to TRBJ1-2; TRBD1 is a possible D gene (6 bases). Input material: PBMCs or a T cell subset sorted from them (not recorded which). This receptor was taken from a man aged 18-30 years who had mild COVID-19 (a few samples of this study predate the infection). Cell type and time point are not known. In DNA form, the CDR3 reads TGTGCCAGCAGTCAAGGGGGTTCGGGTGGCTACACCTTC. It specifies CASSQGGSGGYTF.